This TCR beta chain comes out of a study of CD8 T cells in ankylosing spondylitis. Broader study findings: Clones tied to disease were said to be significantly enriched in matched ankylosing spondylitis synovial fluid. Both synovial fluid and blood in reactive arthritis had previously been reported to carry some motif variants. It appeared that ankylosing spondylitis blood was characterized by a TCR beta motif of roughly 8 highly homologous variants.

V dropped 8 bases and J dropped 4 bases, with 8 bases sitting between them. CDR1 and CDR2 (germline): MDHEN, SYDVKM. This CDR3 region has 11 residues. This clonotype was recorded at least ten times. Its antigen remains unidentified. Libraries of TCR beta came from quantitative 5'-RACE with molecular barcodes. Each CDR3 protein is one row after TCRdb ran MiXCR on the 5' RACE reads. The profile shows roughly 180,000 distinct CDR3 sequences, 10% to 15% of them singletons. Sample: blood, either unsorted or a sorted T cell fraction (not recorded which). This TCR was sampled from a female donor with ankylosing spondylitis or in good health (not recorded which). The gene calls are TRBV28 and TRBJ1-1, with D possibly TRBD1 on 5 matching bases. The CDR3 DNA is TGTGCCAGCGGGACGGCCACTGAAGCTTTCTTT. Translation gives CASGTATEAFF.